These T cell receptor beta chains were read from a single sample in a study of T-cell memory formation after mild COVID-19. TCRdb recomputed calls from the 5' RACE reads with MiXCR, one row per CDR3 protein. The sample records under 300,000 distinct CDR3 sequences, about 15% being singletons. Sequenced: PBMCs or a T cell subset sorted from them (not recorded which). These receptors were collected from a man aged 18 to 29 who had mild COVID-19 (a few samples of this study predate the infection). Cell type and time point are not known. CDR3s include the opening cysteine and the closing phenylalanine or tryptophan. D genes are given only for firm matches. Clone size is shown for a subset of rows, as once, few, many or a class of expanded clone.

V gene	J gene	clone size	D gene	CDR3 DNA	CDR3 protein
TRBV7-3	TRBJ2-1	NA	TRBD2	TGTGCCAGCAGCCAGCAGGGACTAGCGGGCAATGAGCAGTTCTTC	CASSQQGLAGNEQFF
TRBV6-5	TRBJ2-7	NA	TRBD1	TGTGCCAGCAGGAGGGGGACAGTCTCCTACGAGCAGTACTTC	CASRRGTVSYEQYF
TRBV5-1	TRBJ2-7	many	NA	TGCGCCAGCAGCTTGTTCCTAGGTGAGGGCGAGCAGTACTTC	CASSLFLGEGEQYF
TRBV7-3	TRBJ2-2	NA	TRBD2	TGTGCCAGCAGTCCCCTAGCGGGGGGGGCCGGGGAGCTGTTTTTT	CASSPLAGGAGELFF
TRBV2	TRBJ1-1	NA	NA	TGTGCCAGCAGATTTGAGGGCCTGAACACTGAAGCTTTCTTT	CASRFEGLNTEAFF
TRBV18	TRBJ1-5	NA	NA	TGTGCCAGCTACGACGGGACTTCAGGACAGCCCCAGCATTTT	CASYDGTSGQPQHF
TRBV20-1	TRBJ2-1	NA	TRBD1	TGCAGCGCCGACAGGGTACGGGAGCAGTTCTTC	CSADRVREQFF
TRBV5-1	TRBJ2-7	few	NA	TGCGCCAGCAGCTTGGAAGTGGGGGGCTCCTACGAGCAGTACTTC	CASSLEVGGSYEQYF
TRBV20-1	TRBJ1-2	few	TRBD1	TGCAGTGCCAGGGAGGGGGCATGGTATGGCTACACCTTC	CSAREGAWYGYTF
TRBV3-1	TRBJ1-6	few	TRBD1	TGTGCCAGCAACCACCAGGGGGGGAATTCACCCCTCCACTTT	CASNHQGGNSPLHF
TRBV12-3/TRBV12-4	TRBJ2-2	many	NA	TGTGCCAGTCGAGGGGCCGGGGAGCTGTTTTTT	CASRGAGELFF
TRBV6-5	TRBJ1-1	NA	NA	TGTGCCAGCAGTTCGCCGAATCAGGGTTACACTGAAGCTTTCTTT	CASSSPNQGYTEAFF
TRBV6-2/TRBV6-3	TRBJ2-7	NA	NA	TGTGCCAGCAGCCAACACTCCGACAAGTCCTACGAGCAGTACTTC	CASSQHSDKSYEQYF
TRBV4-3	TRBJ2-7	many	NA	TGCGCCAGCAGCCAAGTGAGCGGGGACAGTGACTACGAGCAGTACTTC	CASSQVSGDSDYEQYF